This entry describes one TCR beta chain. Antigen unknown. This specimen comes from a study of response to subunit inactivated influenza vaccine. General study findings and limits: The authors proposed limited new T cell recruitment per seasonal influenza vaccination.

TCRdb itself ran the RT-PCR reads through MiXCR, one entry per CDR3 protein. Altogether over 150,000 distinct CDR3 sequences are present, approximately 11% being singletons, with the ten largest covering about an eighth. There are 15 residues in the CDR3. Trimming took off 0 bases at V and 4 bases at J, with 13 bases between the two ends. CDR1 SGHRS and CDR2 YFSETQ come from the germline V gene. Material: non-naive T cells sorted from PBMCs, obtained roughly 48 days after vaccination. This sequence originates from a man aged 45-60 years who received an inactivated influenza vaccine. The V call is TRBV5-1, the J call TRBJ2-5; tentatively, D is TRBD1 (6 bases). Here the CDR3 DNA reads TGCGCCAGCAGCTTGGCCGAGGGCAGGGGAGAGACCCAGTACTTC. It specifies CASSLAEGRGETQYF.